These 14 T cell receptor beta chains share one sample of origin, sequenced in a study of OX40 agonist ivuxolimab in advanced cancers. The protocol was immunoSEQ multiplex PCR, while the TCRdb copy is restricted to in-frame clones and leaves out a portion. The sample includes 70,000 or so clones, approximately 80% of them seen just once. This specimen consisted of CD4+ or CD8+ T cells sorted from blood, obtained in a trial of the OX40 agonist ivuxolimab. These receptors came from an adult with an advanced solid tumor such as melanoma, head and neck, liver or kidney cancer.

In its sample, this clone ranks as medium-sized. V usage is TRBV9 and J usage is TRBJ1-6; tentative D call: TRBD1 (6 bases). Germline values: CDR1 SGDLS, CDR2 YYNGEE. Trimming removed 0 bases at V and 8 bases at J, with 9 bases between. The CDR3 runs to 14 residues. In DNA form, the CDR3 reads TGTGCCAGCAGCGTAGGGACAGTATATTCACCCCTCCACTTT. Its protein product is CASSVGTVYSPLHF. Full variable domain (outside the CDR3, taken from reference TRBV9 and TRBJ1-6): DSGVTQTPKHLITATGQRVTLRCSPRSGDLSVYWYQQSLDQGLQFLIQYYNGEERAKGNILERFSAQQFPDLHSELNLSSLELGDSALYFCASSVGTVYSPLHFGNGTRLTVT.

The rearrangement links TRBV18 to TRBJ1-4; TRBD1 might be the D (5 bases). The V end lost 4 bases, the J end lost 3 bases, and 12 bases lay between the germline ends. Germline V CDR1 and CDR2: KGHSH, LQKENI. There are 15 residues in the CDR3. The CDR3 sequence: CASSLQGSPNEKLFF. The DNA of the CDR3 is TGTGCCAGCTCACTGCAGGGTTCCCCTAATGAAAAACTGTTTTTT.

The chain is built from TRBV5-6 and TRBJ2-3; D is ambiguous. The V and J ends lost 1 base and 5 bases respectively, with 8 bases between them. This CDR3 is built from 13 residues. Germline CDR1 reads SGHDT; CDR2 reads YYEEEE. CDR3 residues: CASSLQTEDTQYF. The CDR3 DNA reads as TGTGCCAGCAGCTTGCAGACTGAAGATACGCAGTATTTT.

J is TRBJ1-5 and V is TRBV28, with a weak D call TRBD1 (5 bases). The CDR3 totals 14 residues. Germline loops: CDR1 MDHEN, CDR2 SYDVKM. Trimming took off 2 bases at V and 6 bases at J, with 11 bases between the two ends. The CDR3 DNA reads TGTGCCAGCAGTTTACAGGCAGGGAGTCAGCCCCAGCATTTT. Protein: CASSLQAGSQPQHF.

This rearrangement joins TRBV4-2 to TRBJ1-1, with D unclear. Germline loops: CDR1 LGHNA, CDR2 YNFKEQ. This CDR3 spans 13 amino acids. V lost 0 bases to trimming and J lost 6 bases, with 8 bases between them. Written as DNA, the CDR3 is TGTGCCAGCAGCCAAGACACCCAAGCTGAAGCTTTCTTT. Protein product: CASSQDTQAEAFF.

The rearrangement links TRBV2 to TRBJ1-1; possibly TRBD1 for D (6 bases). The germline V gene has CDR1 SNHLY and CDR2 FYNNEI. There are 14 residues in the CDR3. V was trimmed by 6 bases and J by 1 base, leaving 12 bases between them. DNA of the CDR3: TGTGCCAGCAGCGAGGAAGGGGGGAACACTGAAGCTTTCTTT. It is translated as CASSEEGGNTEAFF. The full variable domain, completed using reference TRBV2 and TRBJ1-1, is EPEVTQTPSHQVTQMGQEVILRCVPISNHLYFYWYRQILGQKVEFLVSFYNNEISEKSEIFDDQFSVERPDGSNFTLKIRSTKLEDSAMYFCASSEEGGNTEAFFGQGTRLTVV.

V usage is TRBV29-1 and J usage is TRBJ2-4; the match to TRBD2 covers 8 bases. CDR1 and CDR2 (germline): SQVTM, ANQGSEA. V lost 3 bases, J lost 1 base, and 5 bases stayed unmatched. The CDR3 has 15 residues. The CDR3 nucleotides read TGCAGCGTTGAGCGACCTAGCGGGGCCAAAAACATTCAGTACTTC. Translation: CSVERPSGAKNIQYF.

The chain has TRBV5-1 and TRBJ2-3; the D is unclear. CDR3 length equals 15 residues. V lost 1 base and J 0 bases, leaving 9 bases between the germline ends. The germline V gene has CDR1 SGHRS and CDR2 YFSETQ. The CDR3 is CASSLMTSSTDTQYF. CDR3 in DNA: TGCGCCAGCAGCTTGATGACCTCTAGCACAGATACGCAGTATTTT. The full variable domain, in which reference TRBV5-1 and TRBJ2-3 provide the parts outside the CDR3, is KAGVTQTPRYLIKTRGQQVTLSCSPISGHRSVSWYQQTPGQGLQFLFEYFSETQRNKGNFPGRFSGRQFSNSRSEMNVSTLELGDSALYLCASSLMTSSTDTQYFGPGTRLTVL.

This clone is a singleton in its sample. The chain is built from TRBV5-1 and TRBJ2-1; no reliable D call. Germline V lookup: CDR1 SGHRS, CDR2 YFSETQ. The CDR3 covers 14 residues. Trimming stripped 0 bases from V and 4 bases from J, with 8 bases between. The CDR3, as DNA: TGCGCCAGCAGCTTGGATTCTCGATACAATGAGCAGTTCTTC. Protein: CASSLDSRYNEQFF.

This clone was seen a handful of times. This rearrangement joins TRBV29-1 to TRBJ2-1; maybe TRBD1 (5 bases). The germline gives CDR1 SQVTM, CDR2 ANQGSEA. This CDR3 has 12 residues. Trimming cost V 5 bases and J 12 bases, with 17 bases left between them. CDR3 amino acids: CSVLNPDRGQFF. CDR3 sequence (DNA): TGCAGCGTTCTTAACCCGGATAGGGGGCAGTTCTTC.

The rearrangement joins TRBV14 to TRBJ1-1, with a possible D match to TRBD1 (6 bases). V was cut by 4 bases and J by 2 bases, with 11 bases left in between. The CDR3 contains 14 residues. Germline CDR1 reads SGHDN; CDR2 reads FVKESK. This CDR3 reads CASSRGGINTEAFF. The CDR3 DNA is TGTGCCAGCAGCCGAGGGGGAATCAACACTGAAGCTTTCTTT.

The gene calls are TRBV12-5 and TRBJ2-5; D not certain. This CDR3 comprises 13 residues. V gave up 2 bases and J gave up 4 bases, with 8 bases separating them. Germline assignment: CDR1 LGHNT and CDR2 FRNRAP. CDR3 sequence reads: CASGLKVGETQYF. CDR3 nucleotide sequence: TGTGCTAGTGGTTTGAAGGTAGGAGAGACCCAGTACTTC.

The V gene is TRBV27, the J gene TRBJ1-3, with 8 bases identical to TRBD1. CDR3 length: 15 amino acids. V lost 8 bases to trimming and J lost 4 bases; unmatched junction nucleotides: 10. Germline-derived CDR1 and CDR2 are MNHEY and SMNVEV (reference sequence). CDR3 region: CASSLRGTGGNTIYF. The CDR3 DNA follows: TGTGCCAGCTCCCTCCGGGGGACAGGAGGAAACACCATATATTTT.

The CDR3 loop is CASSLLSRQMNSPLHF. CDR3 bases: TGTGCCAGCAGTTTATTGTCTCGGCAGATGAATTCACCCCTCCACTTT. The chain couples TRBV27 to TRBJ1-6; D uncertain. The germline CDR1 and CDR2 sequences are MNHEY and SMNVEV (reference sequence). This CDR3 is 16 amino acids long. The germline V and J ends were trimmed by 1 base and 7 bases, with 14 bases remaining between them.